This TCR beta chain was sequenced during a study of shared clonotypes between healthy human individuals. Overall study: Sampling drew on donors who were two women and a few men aged 18 to 49. General study points: Lower generation probabilities were found for non-shared clonotypes than for those shared by all four donors.

Comment on this clone: What it binds is not known.

The authors loaded around 200 ng DNA, 30,000 to 35,000 T cell genomes, into sorted-subset replicate PCRs. Repertoires were generated with immunoSEQ multiplex PCR, while TCRdb's copy carries only in-frame clones and drops some. The table lists under 2.5 million clones, about 90% of them singletons, with around 0.4% in the top ten. Germline V lookup: CDR1 ENHRY, CDR2 SYGVKD. Trimming at V came to 6 bases and at J to 3 bases, leaving 4 bases not matched to a gene. The CDR3 totals 14 residues. V is TRBV10-3 and J is TRBJ1-1; the match to TRBD1 covers 10 bases. The source material was naive CD4+ T cells from PBMCs. Subset here: CD45RA+ positively selected. The clonotype was recovered from a man between 18 and 29 years old in good health. Some clones in this sample may be carry-over from other donors' samples. The CDR3 coding sequence is TGTGCCATCAGGGAGACAGGGGGCGACACTGAAGCTTTCTTT. It yields the protein CAIRETGGDTEAFF.